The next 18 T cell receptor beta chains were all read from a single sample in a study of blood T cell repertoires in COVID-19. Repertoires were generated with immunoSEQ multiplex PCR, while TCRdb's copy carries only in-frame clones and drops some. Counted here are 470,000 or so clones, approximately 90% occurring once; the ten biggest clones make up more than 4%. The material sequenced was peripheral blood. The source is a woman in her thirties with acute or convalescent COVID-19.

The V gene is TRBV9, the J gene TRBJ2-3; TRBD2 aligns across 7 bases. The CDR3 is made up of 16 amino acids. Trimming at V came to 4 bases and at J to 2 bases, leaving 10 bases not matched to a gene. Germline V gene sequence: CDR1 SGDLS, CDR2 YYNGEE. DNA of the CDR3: TGTGCCAGCAGCCCCGGCGGGGGAGTTGTCACAGATACGCAGTATTTT. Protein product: CASSPGGGVVTDTQYF. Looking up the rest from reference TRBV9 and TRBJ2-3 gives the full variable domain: DSGVTQTPKHLITATGQRVTLRCSPRSGDLSVYWYQQSLDQGLQFLIQYYNGEERAKGNILERFSAQQFPDLHSELNLSSLELGDSALYFCASSPGGGVVTDTQYFGPGTRLTVL.

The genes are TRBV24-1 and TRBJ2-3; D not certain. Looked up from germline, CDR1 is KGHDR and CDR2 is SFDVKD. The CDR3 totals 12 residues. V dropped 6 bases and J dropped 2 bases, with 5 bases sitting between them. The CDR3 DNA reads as TGTGCCACCAGTACGGTCACAGATACGCAGTATTTT. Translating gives CATSTVTDTQYF.

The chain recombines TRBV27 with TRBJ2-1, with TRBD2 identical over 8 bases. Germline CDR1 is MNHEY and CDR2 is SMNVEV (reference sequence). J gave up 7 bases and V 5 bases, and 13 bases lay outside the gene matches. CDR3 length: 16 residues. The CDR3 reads CASSLTGAGVFNEQFF. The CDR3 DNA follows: TGTGCCAGCAGTCTCACGGGAGCGGGGGTATTTAATGAGCAGTTCTTC.

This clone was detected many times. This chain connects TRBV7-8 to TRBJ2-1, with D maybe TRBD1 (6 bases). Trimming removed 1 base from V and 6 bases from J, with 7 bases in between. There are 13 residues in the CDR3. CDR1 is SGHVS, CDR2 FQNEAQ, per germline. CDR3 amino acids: CASSLGQANEQFF. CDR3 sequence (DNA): TGTGCCAGCAGCTTAGGACAGGCCAATGAGCAGTTCTTC. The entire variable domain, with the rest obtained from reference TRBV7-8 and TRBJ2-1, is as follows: GAGVSQSPRYKVAKRGQDVALRCDPISGHVSLFWYQQALGQGPEFLTYFQNEAQLDKSGLPSDRFFAERPEGSVSTLKIQRTQQEDSAVYLCASSLGQANEQFFGPGTRLTVL.

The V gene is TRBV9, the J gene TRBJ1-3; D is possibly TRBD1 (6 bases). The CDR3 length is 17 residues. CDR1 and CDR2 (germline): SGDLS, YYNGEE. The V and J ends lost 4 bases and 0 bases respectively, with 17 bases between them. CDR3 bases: TGTGCCAGCAGCCTAGGACAGCTTCCGAACTCTGGAAACACCATATATTTT. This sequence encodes CASSLGQLPNSGNTIYF. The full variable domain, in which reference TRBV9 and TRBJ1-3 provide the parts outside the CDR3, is DSGVTQTPKHLITATGQRVTLRCSPRSGDLSVYWYQQSLDQGLQFLIQYYNGEERAKGNILERFSAQQFPDLHSELNLSSLELGDSALYFCASSLGQLPNSGNTIYFGEGSWLTVV.

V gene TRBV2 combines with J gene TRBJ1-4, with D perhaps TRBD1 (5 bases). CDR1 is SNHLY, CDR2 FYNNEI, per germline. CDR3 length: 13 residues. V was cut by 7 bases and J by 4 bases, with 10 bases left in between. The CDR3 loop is CASTSGGNEKLFF. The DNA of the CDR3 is TGTGCCAGCACTAGCGGGGGTAATGAAAAACTGTTTTTT.

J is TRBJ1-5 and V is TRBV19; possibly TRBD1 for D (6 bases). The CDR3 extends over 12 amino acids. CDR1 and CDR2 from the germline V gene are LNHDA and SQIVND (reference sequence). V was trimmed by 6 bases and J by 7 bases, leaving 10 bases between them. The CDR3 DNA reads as TGTGCCAGTAGCGCAGGGGCACAGCCCCAGCATTTT. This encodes CASSAGAQPQHF.

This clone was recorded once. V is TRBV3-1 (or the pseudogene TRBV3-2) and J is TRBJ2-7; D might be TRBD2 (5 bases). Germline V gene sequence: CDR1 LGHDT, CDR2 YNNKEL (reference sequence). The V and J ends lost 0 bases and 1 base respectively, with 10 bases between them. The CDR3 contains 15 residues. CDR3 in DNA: TGTGCCAGCAGCCAAGAAGGCGGGTGGTCCTACGAGCAGTACTTC. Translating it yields CASSQEGGWSYEQYF.

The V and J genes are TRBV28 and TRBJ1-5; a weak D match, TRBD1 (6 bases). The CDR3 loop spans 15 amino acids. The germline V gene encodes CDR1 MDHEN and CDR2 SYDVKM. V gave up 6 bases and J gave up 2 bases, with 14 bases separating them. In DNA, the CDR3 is TGTGCCAGCAGCCGTTTACAGGGCCGCAATCAGCCCCAGCATTTT. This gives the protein CASSRLQGRNQPQHF.

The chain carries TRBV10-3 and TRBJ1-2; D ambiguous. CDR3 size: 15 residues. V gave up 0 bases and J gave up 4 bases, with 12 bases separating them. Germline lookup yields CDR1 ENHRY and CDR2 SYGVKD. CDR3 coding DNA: TGTGCCATCAGTGAGTCGATTAGCAGCTCCTATGGCTACACCTTC. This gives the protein CAISESISSSYGYTF.

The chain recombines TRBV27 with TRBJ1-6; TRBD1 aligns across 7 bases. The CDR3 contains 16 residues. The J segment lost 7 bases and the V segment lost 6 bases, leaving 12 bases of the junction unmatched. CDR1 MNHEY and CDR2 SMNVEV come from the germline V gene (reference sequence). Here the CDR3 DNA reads TGTGCCAGCAGATCCGGGACAGCATATGGAAATTCACCCCTCCACTTT. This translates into CASRSGTAYGNSPLHF.

The CDR3 nucleotides read TGTGCCAGCAAGATTATACCGGGACAGGGGCCGTCCGATAACTATGGCTACACCTTC. Protein: CASKIIPGQGPSDNYGYTF. The V gene is TRBV2, the J gene TRBJ1-2, with 10 bases aligning to TRBD1. CDR1 is SNHLY, CDR2 FYNNEI, per germline. The length of the CDR3 is 19 residues. With V trimmed by 7 bases and J by 1 base, 18 bases remained unmatched.

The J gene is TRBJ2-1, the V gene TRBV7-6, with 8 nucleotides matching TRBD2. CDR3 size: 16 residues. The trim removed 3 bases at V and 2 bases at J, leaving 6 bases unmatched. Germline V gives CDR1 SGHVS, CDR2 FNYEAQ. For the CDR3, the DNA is TGTGCCAGCAGCTTTGTAGCGGGGCTGACCTACAATGAGCAGTTCTTC. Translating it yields CASSFVAGLTYNEQFF.

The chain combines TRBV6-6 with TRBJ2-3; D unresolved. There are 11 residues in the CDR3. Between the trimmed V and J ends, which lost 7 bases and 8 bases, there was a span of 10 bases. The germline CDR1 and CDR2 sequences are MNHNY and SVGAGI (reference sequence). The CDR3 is CASNSGITQYF. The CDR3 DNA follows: TGTGCCAGCAATTCGGGTATTACGCAGTATTTT.

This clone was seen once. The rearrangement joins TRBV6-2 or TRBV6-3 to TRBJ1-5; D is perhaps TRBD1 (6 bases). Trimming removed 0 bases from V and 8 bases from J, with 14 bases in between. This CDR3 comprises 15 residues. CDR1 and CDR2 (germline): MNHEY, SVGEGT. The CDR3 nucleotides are TGTGCCAGCAGTTACTCGCTGGGACAACTAGAGCCCCAGCATTTT. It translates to CASSYSLGQLEPQHF.

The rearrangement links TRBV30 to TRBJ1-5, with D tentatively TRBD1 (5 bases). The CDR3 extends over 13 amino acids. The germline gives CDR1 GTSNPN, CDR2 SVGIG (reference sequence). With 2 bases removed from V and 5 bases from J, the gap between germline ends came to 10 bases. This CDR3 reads CAWSRGNYQPQHF. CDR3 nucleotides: TGTGCCTGGAGTAGGGGTAACTATCAGCCCCAGCATTTT.

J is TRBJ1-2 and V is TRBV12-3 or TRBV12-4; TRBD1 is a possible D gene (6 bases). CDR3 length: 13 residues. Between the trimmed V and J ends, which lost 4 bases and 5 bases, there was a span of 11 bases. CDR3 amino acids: CASSYGQPYGYTF. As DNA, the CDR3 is TGTGCCAGCAGTTATGGACAGCCTTATGGCTACACCTTC.

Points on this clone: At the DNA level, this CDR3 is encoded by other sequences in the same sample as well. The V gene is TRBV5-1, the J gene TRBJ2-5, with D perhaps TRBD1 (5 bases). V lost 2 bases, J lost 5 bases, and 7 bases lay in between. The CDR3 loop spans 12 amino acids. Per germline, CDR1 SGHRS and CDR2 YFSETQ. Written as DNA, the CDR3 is TGCGCCAGCAGCTTACAGGAGGAGACCCAGTACTTC. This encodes CASSLQEETQYF.